Listed here are 28 T cell receptor beta chains from one sample, sequenced in a study of PD-L1 blockade in urothelial cancer. Some clones are missing from TCRdb's copy, which holds only in-frame ones; the method was immunoSEQ multiplex PCR. The table lists tens of thousands of clones, about 90% of them singletons. This sample comprised PBMCs, obtained around atezolizumab (anti-PD-L1) treatment. These receptors came from a man aged 55 to 70 with urothelial cancer.

A single count supports this clone. The rearrangement joins TRBV21-1 to TRBJ2-7; the table gives TRBD1 as D, unverified against the DNA. TRBV21-1 is a pseudogene locus. This CDR3 comprises 10 residues. CDR3 coding DNA: TGTGCCAGTAACAACTACGAGCAGTACTTC. This codes for CASNNYEQYF.

The V and J genes are TRBV5-4 and TRBJ2-5; 10 nucleotides match TRBD1. The junction had 4 bases not matched to a gene; V was cut back by 0 bases and J by 2 bases. This CDR3 has 16 residues. From germline, CDR1 is SGHNT and CDR2 YYREEE (reference sequence). The CDR3 sequence is CASSLGDRGRQETQYF. In DNA, the CDR3 is TGTGCCAGCAGCTTGGGCGACAGGGGGCGACAAGAGACCCAGTACTTC. The full variable domain, with the rest looked up from reference TRBV5-4 and TRBJ2-5, is ETGVTQSPTHLIKTRGQQVTLRCSSQSGHNTVSWYQQALGQGPQFIFQYYREEENGRGNFPPRFSGLQFPNYSSELNVNALELDDSALYLCASSLGDRGRQETQYFGPGTRLLVL.

The chain recombines TRBV11-2 with TRBJ2-1; 12 bases match TRBD2. J lost 0 bases, V lost 2 bases, and 5 bases had no gene match. Germline V gene lookup returns CDR1 SGHAT and CDR2 FQNNGV. This CDR3 has 18 amino acids. The CDR3 loop reads CASSLILAGGLSYNEQFF. CDR3 coding DNA: TGTGCCAGCAGCTTAATACTAGCGGGAGGCCTCTCCTACAATGAGCAGTTCTTC.

The V call is TRBV6-1, the J call TRBJ1-1; TRBD1 matches 9 bases. Losses at the gene ends were 8 bases for V and 10 bases for J; bases not matched to a gene: 17. The CDR3 consists of 15 residues. Germline V gene data show CDR1 as MNHNS and CDR2 as SASEGT. Here the CDR3 DNA reads TGTGCCAGCTGCCAGATGAGGACAGGGGCCGCCGGAGCTTTCTTT. This encodes CASCQMRTGAAGAFF.

CDR3 in amino acids: CASSRAGTSFYNEQFF. The CDR3 coding sequence is TGTGCCAGCAGCCGGGCCGGGACTAGCTTCTACAATGAGCAGTTCTTC. The chain carries TRBV7-6 and TRBJ2-1; 9 bases line up with TRBD2. Germline V gives CDR1 SGHVS, CDR2 FNYEAQ. With 5 bases clipped from V and 3 bases from J, the junction kept 8 bases outside the gene matches. The CDR3 sequence is 16 residues long. Supplemented by reference TRBV7-6 and TRBJ2-1, the full variable domain reads GAGVSQSPRYKVTKRGQDVALRCDPISGHVSLYWYRQALGQGPEFLTYFNYEAQQDKSGLPNDRFSAERPEGSISTLTIQRTEQRDSAMYRCASSRAGTSFYNEQFFGPGTRLTVL.

This clone appeared a single time. This sequence joins TRBV7-2 and TRBJ2-2, with D perhaps matching TRBD2 (6 bases). V dropped 5 bases and J dropped 1 base, with 14 bases sitting between them. The CDR3 extends over 16 amino acids. Germline V lookup: CDR1 SGHTA, CDR2 FQGNSA. The CDR3 protein is CASSRTWGVNTGELFF. CDR3 coding DNA: TGTGCCAGCAGCCGGACGTGGGGGGTGAACACCGGGGAGCTGTTTTTT.

This chain uses TRBV6-5 with TRBJ1-2, with TRBD1 matching 7 bases. The CDR3 length is 11 residues. The ends lost 6 bases at V and 8 bases at J; junction bases unmatched: 3. Germline values: CDR1 MNHEY, CDR2 SVGAGI. In DNA, the CDR3 is TGTGCCAGCAGCCACAGGGGCGGCTACACCTTC. This sequence encodes CASSHRGGYTF.

The chain couples TRBV11-3 to TRBJ2-7; the match to TRBD1 covers 7 bases. In germline, CDR1 is SGHNT, CDR2 YENEEA. J gave up 4 bases and V 6 bases, and 6 bases lay outside the gene matches. CDR3 length: 13 residues. The CDR3 protein is CASRPWTGYEQYF. For the CDR3, the DNA is TGTGCCAGCAGGCCATGGACAGGTTACGAGCAGTACTTC. Full variable domain (remainder filled in from reference TRBV11-3 and TRBJ2-7): EAGVVQSPRYKIIEKKQPVAFWCNPISGHNTLYWYLQNLGQGPELLIRYENEEAVDDSQLPKDRFSAERLKGVDSTLKIQPAELGDSAVYLCASRPWTGYEQYFGPGTRLTVT.

This clone was picked up one time. This chain joins TRBV5-4 and TRBJ1-5; D gene ambiguous. This CDR3 region has 12 residues. Germline CDR1 is SGHNT and CDR2 is YYREEE (reference sequence). V lost 3 bases, J lost 6 bases, and 7 bases lay in between. CDR3 bases: TGTGCCAGCAGCTCCGGTGGTCAGCCCCAGCATTTT. This sequence encodes CASSSGGQPQHF.

The chain joins TRBV19 to TRBJ2-2, with 9 bases lining up with TRBD2. The CDR3 has 14 residues. The trim removed 4 bases at V and 3 bases at J, leaving 0 bases unmatched. Germline V gives CDR1 LNHDA, CDR2 SQIVND (reference sequence). DNA of the CDR3: TGTGCCAGTAGTAGCGGGGGGGACACCGGGGAGCTGTTTTTT. Translating it yields CASSSGGDTGELFF.

This chain's CDR3 is CASSSFSGDIQYF. The CDR3, as DNA: TGTGCCAGCAGCTCCTTCTCCGGGGACATTCAGTACTTC. V and J are TRBV7-3 and TRBJ2-4; a weak D match, TRBD2 (5 bases). Germline assignment: CDR1 SGHTA and CDR2 FQGTGA. The CDR3 runs to 13 residues. Between the trimmed V and J ends, which lost 4 bases and 8 bases, there was a span of 12 bases.

This rearrangement joins TRBV12-5 to TRBJ2-1; D perhaps matches TRBD1 (5 bases). The V end lost 0 bases, the J end lost 2 bases, and 20 bases lay between the germline ends. CDR1 is LGHNT, CDR2 FRNRAP, per germline. There are 19 residues in the CDR3. The DNA of the CDR3 is TGTGCTAGTGGTTTGGTTCCCTTCTCGTCAGGGTTTCCCTACAATGAGCAGTTCTTC. Its translation: CASGLVPFSSGFPYNEQFF.

The CDR3 bases are TGTGCTAGTGGTCCGGGTCGGGGTTTGCAGCCCCAGCATTTT. Translated, it gives CASGPGRGLQPQHF. This chain links TRBV12-5 with TRBJ1-5; D is undetermined. V was trimmed by 5 bases and J by 7 bases, leaving 15 bases between them. The germline gives CDR1 LGHNT, CDR2 FRNRAP. CDR3 size: 14 residues.

V usage is TRBV5-8 and J usage is TRBJ1-6, with TRBD1 as a possible D gene (5 bases). The CDR3 is made up of 15 amino acids. Between the trimmed V and J ends, which lost 0 bases and 10 bases, there was a span of 14 bases. The germline gives CDR1 SGHTS, CDR2 YDEGEE. The chain's CDR3 is CASSLAPGLTSPLHF. CDR3 bases: TGTGCCAGCAGCTTGGCGCCAGGGCTGACATCACCCCTCCACTTT.

A few counts support this clone. The chain is built from TRBV7-6 and TRBJ1-5, with a tentative D call TRBD1 (5 bases). Germline CDR1 and CDR2: SGHVS and FNYEAQ. This CDR3 region has 16 residues. The V end was cut by 5 bases, the J end by 0 bases, with 14 bases between. For the CDR3, the DNA is TGTGCCAGCAGCCGGGGGTCTGCACCTAGCAATCAGCCCCAGCATTTT. It yields the protein CASSRGSAPSNQPQHF. The complete variable domain, with remaining parts taken from reference TRBV7-6 and TRBJ1-5, reads GAGVSQSPRYKVTKRGQDVALRCDPISGHVSLYWYRQALGQGPEFLTYFNYEAQQDKSGLPNDRFSAERPEGSISTLTIQRTEQRDSAMYRCASSRGSAPSNQPQHFGDGTRLSIL.

This clone has more than one count but fewer than ten. The CDR3 loop is CASSLSRYGYTF. As DNA, the CDR3 is TGTGCCAGCAGTTTATCCCGCTATGGCTACACCTTC. The chain carries TRBV28 and TRBJ1-2; D gene unclear. Per germline, CDR1 MDHEN and CDR2 SYDVKM. The V end lost 1 base, the J end lost 4 bases, and 4 bases lay between the germline ends. The CDR3 length is 12 residues.

With respect to this clone: One end of the junction does not line up with germline, which may come from a read error. The V gene is TRBV14, the J gene TRBJ2-2, with D maybe TRBD1 (5 bases). The CDR3 has 15 residues. Germline CDR1 SGHDN, CDR2 FVKESK. CDR3 DNA: TGTGCCAGCAGCCATCCTGCAGGGAACAACGGGGAGCTGTTTTTT. This codes for CASSHPAGNNGELFF.

The V gene is TRBV7-2, the J gene TRBJ2-1; 12 bases line up with TRBD2. Trimming took 2 bases from V and 8 from J; bases not matched to a gene: 4. The germline V gene has CDR1 SGHTA and CDR2 FQGNSA. The CDR3 sequence is 15 residues long. CDR3 in amino acids: CASSLLAGGYDEQFF. CDR3 nucleotide sequence: TGTGCCAGCAGCTTACTAGCGGGAGGGTACGATGAGCAGTTCTTC.

The chain is built from TRBV1 and TRBJ1-5; the DNA was not used to check the table's D call, TRBD1. TRBV1 is a known pseudogene. The CDR3 extends over 17 amino acids. The CDR3 DNA sequence: TGCACCAGCAGCCCCCGCTGGCACCTCGACAGTTTTCAGCCCCAGCATTTT. Its protein is CTSSPRWHLDSFQPQHF.

As DNA, the CDR3 is TGTGCCAGCAGCACTAGCGGGGGTAACATTCAGTACTTC. This codes for CASSTSGGNIQYF. This chain joins TRBV7-3 and TRBJ2-4; the match to TRBD2 covers 11 bases. V was pared by 5 bases and J by 7 bases, with 1 base of the junction left unmatched. Germline CDR1 SGHTA, CDR2 FQGTGA. CDR3 size: 13 residues.

This chain uses TRBV9 with TRBJ1-4; TRBD1 is a possible D gene (5 bases). V was trimmed by 1 base and J by 8 bases, leaving 15 bases between them. CDR3 length: 15 residues. The germline V gene encodes CDR1 SGDLS and CDR2 YYNGEE. This CDR3 reads CASSVSGLQGEKLFF. CDR3 nucleotides: TGTGCCAGCAGCGTATCGGGACTTCAAGGAGAAAAACTGTTTTTT.

The chain carries TRBV6-5 and TRBJ2-1; a weak D match, TRBD2 (6 bases). The CDR3 has 14 residues. The germline gives CDR1 MNHEY, CDR2 SVGAGI. V lost 4 bases and J 7 bases, leaving 14 bases between the germline ends. The CDR3: CASSSPGSGNEQFF. CDR3 bases: TGTGCCAGCAGTTCCCCGGGCAGCGGGAATGAGCAGTTCTTC.

The chain is built from TRBV7-3 and TRBJ1-4; D gene unclear. Germline V gene data show CDR1 as SGHTA and CDR2 as FQGTGA. This CDR3 has 14 amino acids. The V and J ends lost 2 bases and 6 bases respectively, with 10 bases between them. CDR3 nucleotides: TGTGCCAGCAGCTTAGGAGGGTCGGATGAAAAACTGTTTTTT. It translates to CASSLGGSDEKLFF.

This clone was observed at least ten times. This chain uses TRBV30 with TRBJ1-1; D is ambiguous. V lost 5 bases, J lost 3 bases, and 10 bases lay in between. Germline values: CDR1 GTSNPN, CDR2 SVGIG (reference sequence). The CDR3 loop spans 12 amino acids. The CDR3 sequence is CAWGQYHTEAFF. The CDR3, as DNA: TGTGCCTGGGGTCAGTACCACACTGAAGCTTTCTTT.

The chain couples TRBV30 to TRBJ2-1; possibly TRBD1 for D (5 bases). Germline V gives CDR1 GTSNPN, CDR2 SVGIG (reference sequence). V was shortened by 0 bases and J by 0 bases, with 9 bases between the two germline ends. The CDR3 runs to 15 residues. The CDR3 sequence: CAWSVWGSSYNEQFF. The DNA of the CDR3 is TGTGCCTGGAGTGTATGGGGCAGCTCCTACAATGAGCAGTTCTTC.

This chain joins TRBV5-8 and TRBJ1-4, with 8 positions matching TRBD1. The CDR3 is 17 residues long. Germline loops: CDR1 SGHTS, CDR2 YDEGEE. V lost 0 bases to trimming and J lost 0 bases; unmatched junction nucleotides: 4. CDR3 bases: TGTGCCAGCAGCTTGGGACAGGGGACGGCAACTAATGAAAAACTGTTTTTT. This codes for CASSLGQGTATNEKLFF.

On this clone itself: Other nucleotide sequences in the sample specify the same CDR3. The V call is TRBV19, the J call TRBJ1-5; perhaps TRBD1 as D (5 bases). The germline gives CDR1 LNHDA, CDR2 SQIVND (reference sequence). The ends were cut back, 1 base at V and 6 bases at J, with 7 bases in the middle. This CDR3 is built from 13 residues. The CDR3 here is CASSIGGGQPQHF. The CDR3 nucleotides are TGTGCCAGTAGTATAGGGGGCGGTCAGCCCCAGCATTTT.

This chain links TRBV19 with TRBJ1-5, with D possibly being TRBD1 (5 bases). The V gene's germline CDR1 is LNHDA and CDR2 SQIVND (reference sequence). Between the trimmed V and J ends, which lost 7 bases and 4 bases, there was a span of 17 bases. The CDR3 consists of 15 residues. The DNA of the CDR3 is TGTGCCAGTACCCCTGGAGCAGGGCAAAATCAGCCCCAGCATTTT. Protein sequence: CASTPGAGQNQPQHF.